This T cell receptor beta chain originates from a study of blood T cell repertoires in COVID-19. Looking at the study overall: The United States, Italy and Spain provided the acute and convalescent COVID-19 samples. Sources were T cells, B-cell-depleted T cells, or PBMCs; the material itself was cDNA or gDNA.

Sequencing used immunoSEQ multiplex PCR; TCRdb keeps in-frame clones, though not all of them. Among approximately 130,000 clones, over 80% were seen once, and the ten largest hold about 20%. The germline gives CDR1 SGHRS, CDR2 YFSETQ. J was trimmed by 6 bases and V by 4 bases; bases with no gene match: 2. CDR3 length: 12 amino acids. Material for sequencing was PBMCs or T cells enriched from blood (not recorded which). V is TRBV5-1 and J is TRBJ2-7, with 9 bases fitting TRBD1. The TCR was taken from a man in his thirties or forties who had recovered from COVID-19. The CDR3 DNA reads TGCGCCAGCAGCCAGGGACAGGGCGAGCAGTACTTC. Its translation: CASSQGQGEQYF.